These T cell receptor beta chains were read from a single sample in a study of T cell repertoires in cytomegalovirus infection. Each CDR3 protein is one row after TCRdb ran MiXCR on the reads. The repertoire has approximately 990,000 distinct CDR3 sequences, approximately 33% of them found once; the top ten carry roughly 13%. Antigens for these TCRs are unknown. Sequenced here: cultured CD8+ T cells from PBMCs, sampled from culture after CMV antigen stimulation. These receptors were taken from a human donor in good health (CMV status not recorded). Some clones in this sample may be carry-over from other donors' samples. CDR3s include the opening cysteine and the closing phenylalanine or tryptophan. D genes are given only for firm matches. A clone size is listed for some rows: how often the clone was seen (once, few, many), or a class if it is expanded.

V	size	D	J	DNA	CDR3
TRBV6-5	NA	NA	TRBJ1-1	TGTGCCAGCAGTTACCGGGGGCCCACTGAAGCTTTCTTT	CASSYRGPTEAFF
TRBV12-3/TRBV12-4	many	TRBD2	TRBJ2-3	TGTGCCAGCAGACCCCCGGCGGGGGGCAGAGATACGCAGTATTTT	CASRPPAGGRDTQYF
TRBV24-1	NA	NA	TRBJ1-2	TGTGCCACCAGTGCCCGCGAGAACTATGGCTACACCTTC	CATSARENYGYTF
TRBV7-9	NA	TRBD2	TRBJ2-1	TGTGCCAGCAGCCTAGGGCTCGGAACTAGCGATCTCAATGAGCAGTTCTTC	CASSLGLGTSDLNEQFF
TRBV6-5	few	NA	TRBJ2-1	TGTGCCAGCAGTTACGGGCGGGGGCAAGAGCAGTTCTTC	CASSYGRGQEQFF
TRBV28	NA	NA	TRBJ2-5	TGTGCCAGCAGTCCTAGTTCGAGGTATCGAGAGACCCAGTACTTC	CASSPSSRYRETQYF
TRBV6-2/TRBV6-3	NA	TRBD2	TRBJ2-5	TGTGCCAGCAGTTACTGGGAGGGCGAGACCCAGTACTTC	CASSYWEGETQYF
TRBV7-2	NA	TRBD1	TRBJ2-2	TGTGCCAGCAGCCCTCCTTTGGGGGACAGGGCCACCGGGGAGCTGTTTTTT	CASSPPLGDRATGELFF
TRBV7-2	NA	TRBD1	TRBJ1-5	TGTGCCAGCAGCTTAGCAGCCGGACAGGGGGTCGGTCAGCCCCAGCATTTT	CASSLAAGQGVGQPQHF
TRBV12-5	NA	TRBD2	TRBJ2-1	TGTGCTAGTGGCGGGAGAGCGGGGGGCTACTTTAATGAGCAGTTCTTC	CASGGRAGGYFNEQFF
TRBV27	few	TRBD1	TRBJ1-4	TGTGCCAGCGGCCCTCTGAGGGACAGGGGAAATGAAAAACTGTTTTTT	CASGPLRDRGNEKLFF
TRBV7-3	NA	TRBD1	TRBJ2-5	TGTGCCAGCAGCTTATCAGGGGGAGATGAGACCCAGTACTTC	CASSLSGGDETQYF
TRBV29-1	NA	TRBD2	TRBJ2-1	TGCAGCGCCCTTAATGCGGGGGGGGCTTTCTACAATGAGCAGTTCTTC	CSALNAGGAFYNEQFF
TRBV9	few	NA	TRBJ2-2	TGTGCCAGCAGCGTAGCTGGGGCCTACAACACCGGGGAGCTGTTTTTT	CASSVAGAYNTGELFF
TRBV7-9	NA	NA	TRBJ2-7	TGTGCCAGCAGCGCGGGACCGAGGGTCGAGCAGTACTTC	CASSAGPRVEQYF
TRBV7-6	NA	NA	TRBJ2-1	TGTGCCAGCCGCTTAGGCGGGGGCCCTTTCAATGAGCAGTTCTTC	CASRLGGGPFNEQFF
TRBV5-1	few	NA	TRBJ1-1	TGCGCCAGCAGCCCTAATCTCAGGCCGGGGAACACTGAAGCTTTCTTT	CASSPNLRPGNTEAFF